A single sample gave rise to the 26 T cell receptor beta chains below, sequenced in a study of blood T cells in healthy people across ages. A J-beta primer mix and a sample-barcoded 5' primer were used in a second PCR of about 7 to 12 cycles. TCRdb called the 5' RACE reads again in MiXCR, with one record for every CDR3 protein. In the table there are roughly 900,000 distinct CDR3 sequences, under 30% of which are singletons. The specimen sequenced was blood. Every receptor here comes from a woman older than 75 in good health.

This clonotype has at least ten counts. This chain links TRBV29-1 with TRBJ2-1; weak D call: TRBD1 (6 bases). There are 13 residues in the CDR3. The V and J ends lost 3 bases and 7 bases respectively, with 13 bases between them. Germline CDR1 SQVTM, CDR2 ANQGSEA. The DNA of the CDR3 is TGCAGCGTTGAGAGGGGAACAGGGAATGAGCAGTTCTTC. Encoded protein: CSVERGTGNEQFF.

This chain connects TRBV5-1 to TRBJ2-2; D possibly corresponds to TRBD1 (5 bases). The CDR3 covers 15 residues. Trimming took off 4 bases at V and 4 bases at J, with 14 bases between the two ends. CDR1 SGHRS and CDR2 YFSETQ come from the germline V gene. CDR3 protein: CASSPIQGTTGELFF. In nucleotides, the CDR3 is TGCGCCAGCAGCCCAATTCAGGGCACCACCGGGGAGCTGTTTTTT.

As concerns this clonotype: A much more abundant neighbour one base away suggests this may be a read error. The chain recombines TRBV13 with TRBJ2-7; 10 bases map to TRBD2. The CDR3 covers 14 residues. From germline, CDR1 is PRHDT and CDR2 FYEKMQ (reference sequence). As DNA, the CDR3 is TGTGCCAGCAGCCCCCGGACTAGCGGTTACGAGCGGTACTTC. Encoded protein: CASSPRTSGYERYF.

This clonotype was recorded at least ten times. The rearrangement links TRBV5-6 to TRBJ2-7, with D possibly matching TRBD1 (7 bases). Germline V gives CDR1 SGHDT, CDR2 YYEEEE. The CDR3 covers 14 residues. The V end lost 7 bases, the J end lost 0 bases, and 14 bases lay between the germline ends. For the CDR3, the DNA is TGTGCCAGCCGGGCCAGGGGGGACTCCTACGAGCAGTACTTC. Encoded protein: CASRARGDSYEQYF.

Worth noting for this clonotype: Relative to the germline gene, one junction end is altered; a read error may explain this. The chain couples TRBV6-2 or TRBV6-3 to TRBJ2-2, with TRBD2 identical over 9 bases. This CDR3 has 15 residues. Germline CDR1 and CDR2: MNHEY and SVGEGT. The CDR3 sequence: CASSMSSGVAGERFF. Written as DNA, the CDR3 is TGTGCCAGCAGTATGTCTAGCGGGGTTGCCGGGGAGCGGTTTTTT.

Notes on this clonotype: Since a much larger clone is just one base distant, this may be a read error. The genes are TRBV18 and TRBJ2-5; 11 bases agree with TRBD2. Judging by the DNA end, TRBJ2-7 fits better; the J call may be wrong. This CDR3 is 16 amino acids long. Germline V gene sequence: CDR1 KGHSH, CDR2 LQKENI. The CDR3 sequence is CASPPLTSGNSYEQYF. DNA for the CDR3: TGTGCCAGCCCACCACTGACTAGCGGGAACTCCTACGAGCAGTACTTC.

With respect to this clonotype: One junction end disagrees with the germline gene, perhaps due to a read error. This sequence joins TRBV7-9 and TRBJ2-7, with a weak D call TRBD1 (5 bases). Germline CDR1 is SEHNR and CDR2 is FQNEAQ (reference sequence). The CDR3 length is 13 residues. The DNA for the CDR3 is TGTGCCGGCAGCTTGCCAGGGTCCTGCGAGCAGTACTTC. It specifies CAGSLPGSCEQYF.

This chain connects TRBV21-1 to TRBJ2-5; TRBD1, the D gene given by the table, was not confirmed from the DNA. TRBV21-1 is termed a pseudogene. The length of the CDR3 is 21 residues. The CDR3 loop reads CASSKEALRPLTVTLPGEQYF. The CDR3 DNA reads TGTGCCAGCAGCAAAGAGGCCTTGCGCCCCTTGACCGTTACACTTCCGGGGGAGCAGTACTTC.

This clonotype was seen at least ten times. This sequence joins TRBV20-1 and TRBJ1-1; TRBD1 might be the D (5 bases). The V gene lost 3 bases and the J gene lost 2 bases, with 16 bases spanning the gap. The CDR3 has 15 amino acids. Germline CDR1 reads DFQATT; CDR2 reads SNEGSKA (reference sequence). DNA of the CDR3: TGCAGTGCTAGCGATGGGGGAGGAGGAAACACTGAAGCTTTCTTT. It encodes CSASDGGGGNTEAFF.

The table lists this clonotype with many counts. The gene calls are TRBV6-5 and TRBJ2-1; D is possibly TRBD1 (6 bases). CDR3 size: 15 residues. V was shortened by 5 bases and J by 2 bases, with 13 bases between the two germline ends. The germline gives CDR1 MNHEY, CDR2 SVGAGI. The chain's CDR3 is CASSRSGATYNEQFF. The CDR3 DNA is TGTGCCAGCAGTCGGTCAGGGGCCACCTACAATGAGCAGTTCTTC.

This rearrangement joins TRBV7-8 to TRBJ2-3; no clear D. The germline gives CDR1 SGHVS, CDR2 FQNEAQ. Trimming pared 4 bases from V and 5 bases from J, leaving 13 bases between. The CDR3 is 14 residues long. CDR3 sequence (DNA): TGTGCCAGCAGCTCTGGATCTCGTCAAGATACGCAGTATTTT. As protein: CASSSGSRQDTQYF.

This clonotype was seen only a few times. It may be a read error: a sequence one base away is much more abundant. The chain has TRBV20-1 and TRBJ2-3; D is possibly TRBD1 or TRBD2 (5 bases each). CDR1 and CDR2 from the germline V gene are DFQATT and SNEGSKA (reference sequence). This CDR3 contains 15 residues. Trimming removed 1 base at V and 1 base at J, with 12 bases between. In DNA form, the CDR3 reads TGCAGTGCTAGAGGGGCAGGGAGCCGCACAGATACGCAGTATTTT. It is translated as CSARGAGSRTDTQYF.

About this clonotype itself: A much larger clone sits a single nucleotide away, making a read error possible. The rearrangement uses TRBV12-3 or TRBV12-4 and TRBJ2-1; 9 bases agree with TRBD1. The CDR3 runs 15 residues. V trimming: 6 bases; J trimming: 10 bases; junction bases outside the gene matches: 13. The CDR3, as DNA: TGTGCCAGCAGCCCCCCGGGACAGGGAGTGTCCGAGCAGTTCTTC. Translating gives CASSPPGQGVSEQFF.

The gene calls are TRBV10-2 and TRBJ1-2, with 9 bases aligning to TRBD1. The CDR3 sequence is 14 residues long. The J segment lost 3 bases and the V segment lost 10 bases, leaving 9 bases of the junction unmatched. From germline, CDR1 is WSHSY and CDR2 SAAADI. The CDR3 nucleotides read TGCGCCAACTGGGGGACAGGGAAGGACTATGGCTACACCTTC. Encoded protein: CANWGTGKDYGYTF.

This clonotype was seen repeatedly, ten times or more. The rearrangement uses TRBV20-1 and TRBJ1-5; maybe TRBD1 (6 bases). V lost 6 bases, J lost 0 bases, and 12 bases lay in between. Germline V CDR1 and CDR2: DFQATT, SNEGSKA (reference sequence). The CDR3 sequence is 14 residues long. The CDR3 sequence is CSASQGYSNQPQHF. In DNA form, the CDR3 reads TGCAGTGCCTCGCAGGGGTATAGCAATCAGCCCCAGCATTTT.

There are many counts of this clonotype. The CDR3 spells CAWSPGVGSNQPQHF. Here the CDR3 DNA reads TGTGCCTGGAGTCCTGGCGTGGGCAGCAATCAGCCCCAGCATTTT. This rearrangement joins TRBV30 to TRBJ1-5; no firm D call. CDR1 is GTSNPN, CDR2 SVGIG, per germline (reference sequence). Trimming shortened V by 2 bases and J by 1 base, and 12 bases separated the two germline ends. There are 15 residues in the CDR3.

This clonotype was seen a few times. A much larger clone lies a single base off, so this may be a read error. The CDR3 spells CASSCSWGLNGYTF. Here the CDR3 DNA reads TGTGCCAGCAGTTGTAGTTGGGGGCTTAATGGCTACACCTTC. The rearrangement joins TRBV12-3 or TRBV12-4 to TRBJ1-2, with D maybe TRBD1 (6 bases). The CDR3 length is 14 residues. With 4 bases removed from V and 6 bases from J, the gap between germline ends came to 15 bases.

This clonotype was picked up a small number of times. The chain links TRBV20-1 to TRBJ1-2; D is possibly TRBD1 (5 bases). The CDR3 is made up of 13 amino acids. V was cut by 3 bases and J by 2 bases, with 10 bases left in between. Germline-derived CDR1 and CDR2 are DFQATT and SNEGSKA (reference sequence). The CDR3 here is CSARLQGNYGYTF. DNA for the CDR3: TGCAGTGCTAGGTTGCAGGGAAACTATGGCTACACCTTC.

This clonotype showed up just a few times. The CDR3: CASSFRSDRGVTEAFF. In DNA form, the CDR3 reads TGCGCCAGCAGCTTCCGTTCTGACAGGGGCGTCACTGAAGCTTTCTTT. The chain is built from TRBV5-1 and TRBJ1-1; 8 bases agree with TRBD1. Trimming took 2 bases from V and 4 from J; bases not matched to a gene: 10. CDR1 is SGHRS, CDR2 YFSETQ, per germline. The CDR3 spans 16 residues.

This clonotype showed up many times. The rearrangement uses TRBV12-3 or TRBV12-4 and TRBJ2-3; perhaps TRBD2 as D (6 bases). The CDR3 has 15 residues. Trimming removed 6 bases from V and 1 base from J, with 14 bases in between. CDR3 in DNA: TGTGCCAGCAGGCGAGGGACGGGGGGCACAGATACGCAGTATTTT. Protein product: CASRRGTGGTDTQYF.

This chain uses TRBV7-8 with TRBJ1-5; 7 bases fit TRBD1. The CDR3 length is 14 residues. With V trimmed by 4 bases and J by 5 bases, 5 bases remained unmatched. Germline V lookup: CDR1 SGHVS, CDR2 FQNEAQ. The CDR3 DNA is TGTGCCAGCAGCTCAAGCAGGGGGGATCAGCCCCAGCATTTT. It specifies CASSSSRGDQPQHF.

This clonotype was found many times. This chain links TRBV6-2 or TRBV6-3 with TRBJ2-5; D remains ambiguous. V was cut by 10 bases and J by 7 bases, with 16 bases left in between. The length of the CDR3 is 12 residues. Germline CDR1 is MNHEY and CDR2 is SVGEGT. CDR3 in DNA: TGTGCCACCGCCCTTGAACCTGGGACCCAGTACTTC. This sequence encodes CATALEPGTQYF.

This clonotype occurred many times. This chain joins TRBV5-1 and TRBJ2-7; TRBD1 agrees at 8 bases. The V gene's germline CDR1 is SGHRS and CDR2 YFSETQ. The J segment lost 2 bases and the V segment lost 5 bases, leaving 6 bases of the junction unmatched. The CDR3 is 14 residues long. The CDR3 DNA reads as TGCGCCAGCAGGTCCGTGACAGGGGCCTACGAGCAGTACTTC. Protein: CASRSVTGAYEQYF.

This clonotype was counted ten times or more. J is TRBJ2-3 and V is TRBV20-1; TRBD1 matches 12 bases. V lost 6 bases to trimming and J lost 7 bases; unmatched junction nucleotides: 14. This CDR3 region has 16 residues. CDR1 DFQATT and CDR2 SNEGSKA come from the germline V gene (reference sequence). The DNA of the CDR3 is TGCAGTGCCGCATCGTCCGGGACAGGGGGCATGAATACGCAGTATTTT. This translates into CSAASSGTGGMNTQYF.

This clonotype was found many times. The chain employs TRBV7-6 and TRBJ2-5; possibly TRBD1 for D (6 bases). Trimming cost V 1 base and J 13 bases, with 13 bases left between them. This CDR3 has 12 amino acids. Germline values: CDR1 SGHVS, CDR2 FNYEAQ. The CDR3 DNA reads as TGTGCCAGCAGCTTAGTTTTACAGGGCTGGTACTTC. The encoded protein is CASSLVLQGWYF.

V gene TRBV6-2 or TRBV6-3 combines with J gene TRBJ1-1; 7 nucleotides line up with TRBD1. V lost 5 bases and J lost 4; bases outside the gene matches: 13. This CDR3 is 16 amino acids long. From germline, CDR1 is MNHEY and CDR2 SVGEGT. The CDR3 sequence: CASSPRTGRGGTEAFF. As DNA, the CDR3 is TGTGCCAGCAGTCCCCGGACAGGCCGGGGCGGCACTGAAGCTTTCTTT.